Following are 9 T cell receptor beta chains from one sample sequenced in a study of cytomegalovirus exposure and HLA in healthy donors (dated by TCRdb to the late 2010s). The receptor library was made with the immunoSEQ multiplex PCR assay. For the multiplex PCR, a mixture combining 60 forward primers for TCR Vbeta segments and 13 reverse primers for TCR Jbeta segments was used. Not all clones reach the TCRdb copy of this immuneACCESS table, which keeps in-frame sequences only. Checked studies attribute under half of the gap to unresolved V genes and leave the rest unexplained. The sample profile shows about 200,000 clones; about 74% of them were found once. Around 16% of the sample is in the top ten clones. The specimen sequenced was PBMCs. These receptors originate from a man in his forties in good health and CMV-seronegative.

The J gene is TRBJ2-5, the V gene TRBV6-5, with D perhaps TRBD2 (6 bases). Trimming stripped 6 bases from V and 7 bases from J, with 18 bases between. Germline V gene data show CDR1 as MNHEY and CDR2 as SVGAGI. CDR3 length: 14 amino acids. CDR3 sequence reads: CASRQPVGGGTQYF. CDR3 nucleotides: TGTGCCAGCAGGCAACCGGTGGGGGGTGGGACCCAGTACTTC.

V is TRBV9 and J is TRBJ1-2; D remains ambiguous. Trimming pared 0 bases from V and 4 bases from J, leaving 13 bases between. Germline CDR1 reads SGDLS; CDR2 reads YYNGEE. The CDR3 loop spans 15 amino acids. CDR3 loop: CASSVDGSSGYGYTF. The CDR3 nucleotides are TGTGCCAGCAGCGTAGACGGTAGTTCAGGCTATGGCTACACCTTC.

The chain employs TRBV28 and TRBJ1-1; D is unclear. Between the trimmed V and J ends, which lost 3 bases and 1 base, there was a span of 9 bases. The germline V gene encodes CDR1 MDHEN and CDR2 SYDVKM. The CDR3 is 14 residues long. The CDR3 region has the DNA TGTGCCAGCAGTTTTCTGCCCGGGAACACTGAAGCTTTCTTT. This gives the protein CASSFLPGNTEAFF.

The V gene is TRBV15, the J gene TRBJ2-1; 8 nucleotides agree with TRBD2. Germline assignment: CDR1 LNHNV and CDR2 YYDKDF (reference sequence). The length of the CDR3 is 17 residues. V lost 1 base to trimming and J lost 5 bases; unmatched junction nucleotides: 10. CDR3 nucleotide sequence: TGTGCCACCAGCAGAGCCCCGGGAGGGTCTCTCGACAATGAGCAGTTCTTC. Translating it yields CATSRAPGGSLDNEQFF.

This chain links TRBV7-6 with TRBJ1-1; TRBD1 matches at 8 bases. The CDR3 consists of 19 residues. Germline V gene data show CDR1 as SGHVS and CDR2 as FNYEAQ. V lost 6 bases, J lost 3 bases, and 21 bases stayed unmatched. CDR3 DNA: TGTGCCAGCAGTTTTCTCGGACAGGGTGGTTGGGGCCGTGACACTGAAGCTTTCTTT. This translates into CASSFLGQGGWGRDTEAFF.

The V and J genes are TRBV4-2 and TRBJ1-1; TRBD1 is a possible D gene (6 bases). There are 14 residues in the CDR3. Germline loops: CDR1 LGHNA, CDR2 YNFKEQ. The V end lost 4 bases, the J end lost 4 bases, and 13 bases lay between the germline ends. In DNA, the CDR3 is TGTGCCAGCAGCCCCCCGCAGGGGCCCACTGAAGCTTTCTTT. Translated, it gives CASSPPQGPTEAFF.

This chain connects TRBV6-5 to TRBJ1-3, with a weak D call TRBD1 (5 bases). Germline V lookup: CDR1 MNHEY, CDR2 SVGAGI. Trimming pared 0 bases from V and 2 bases from J, leaving 8 bases between. The CDR3 has 15 residues. CDR3 DNA: TGTGCCAGCAGTTACTCGGGGCCCCCTGGAAACACCATATATTTT. This encodes CASSYSGPPGNTIYF.

The chain has TRBV6-5 and TRBJ1-2; no reliable D call. CDR3 length: 13 amino acids. Trimming removed 6 bases from V and 6 bases from J, with 14 bases in between. CDR1 MNHEY and CDR2 SVGAGI come from the germline V gene. The CDR3 region has the DNA TGTGCCAGCAGCCCCAGGCTTTTAGATGGCTACACCTTC. Its translation: CASSPRLLDGYTF.

The chain uses TRBV5-1 and TRBJ1-2; no clear D gene. Germline-derived CDR1 and CDR2 are SGHRS and YFSETQ. Trimming took 4 bases from V and 8 from J, leaving 18 bases between them. The CDR3 is 14 amino acids. The DNA of the CDR3 is TGCGCCAGCAGCGGGAGTAACGGGGAGGGCGGCTACACCTTC. This codes for CASSGSNGEGGYTF.